The 9 T cell receptor beta chains below come from one sample, sequenced in a study of T cells in Graves' hyperthyroidism and ophthalmopathy. Amplified TCR beta CDR3 regions came from RNA transcripts. The HTBI primer set was used in a first-round RT-PCR of the TCR CDR3. TCRdb independently ran MiXCR on the multiplex PCR reads; one entry per CDR3 protein. The data contain some 570,000 distinct CDR3 sequences, 12% to 15% of them singletons. Sequencing was performed on blood. These receptors were taken from a woman between 18 and 29 years old with Graves' ophthalmopathy.

This clonotype was detected many times. V gene TRBV11-1 combines with J gene TRBJ2-5; D perhaps matches TRBD1 (6 bases). This CDR3 is 15 amino acids long. CDR1 is SGHAT, CDR2 FQDESV, per germline (reference sequence). The ends were cut back, 4 bases at V and 5 bases at J, with 17 bases in the middle. CDR3 bases: TGTGCCAGCAGCTATCACGCAACAGGGTCGGAGACCCAGTACTTC. Protein: CASSYHATGSETQYF.

The sample holds a few counts of this clonotype. The chain employs TRBV10-2 and TRBJ1-5, with D possibly being TRBD1 (6 bases). The ends were cut back, 6 bases at V and 6 bases at J, with 15 bases in the middle. Germline loops: CDR1 WSHSY, CDR2 SAAADI. The CDR3 length is 14 residues. DNA for the CDR3: TGCGCCAGCAGGGAGAACAGGGCTGGTCAGCCCCAGCATTTT. Protein: CASRENRAGQPQHF.

This clonotype turned up a few times. The V gene is TRBV29-1, the J gene TRBJ2-2; TRBD2 agrees at 9 bases. Germline assignment: CDR1 SQVTM and CDR2 ANQGSEA. This CDR3 is 14 amino acids long. With V trimmed by 7 bases and J by 6 bases, 9 bases remained unmatched. CDR3 DNA: TGCAGCGGCGGGGGCGGGAGGGGGTCCGGGGAGCTGTTTTTT. Translating it yields CSGGGGRGSGELFF.

There are many counts of this clonotype. V usage is TRBV10-3 and J usage is TRBJ2-7; 8 bases fit TRBD2. The CDR3 consists of 13 residues. With V trimmed by 8 bases and J by 6 bases, 9 bases remained unmatched. Germline V CDR1 and CDR2: ENHRY, SYGVKD. The CDR3 here is CAISLAGTGEQYF. CDR3 coding DNA: TGTGCCATCTCGTTAGCGGGGACGGGCGAGCAGTACTTC.

This clonotype was recorded a few times. The chain links TRBV9 to TRBJ2-1; possibly TRBD2 for D (5 bases). Germline V lookup: CDR1 SGDLS, CDR2 YYNGEE. The V end lost 1 base, the J end lost 6 bases, and 17 bases lay between the germline ends. The CDR3 spans 16 residues. The DNA of the CDR3 is TGTGCCAGCAGCGTACTTGCTCGGGGTGGGCTCAATGAGCAGTTCTTC. Translated, it gives CASSVLARGGLNEQFF.

This clonotype was found many times. The rearrangement joins TRBV11-3 to TRBJ2-3; D remains ambiguous. V lost 5 bases and J lost 8, with 23 bases in between. This CDR3 is 16 amino acids long. Germline V CDR1 and CDR2: SGHNT, YENEEA. CDR3 sequence: CASSPRRTQPWGTQYF. The CDR3 DNA reads as TGTGCCAGCAGCCCGCGAAGGACGCAACCATGGGGTACGCAGTATTTT.

This clonotype has a count of ten or more. This sequence joins TRBV2 and TRBJ2-1, with D perhaps TRBD1 (7 bases). CDR3 length equals 14 residues. V shed 2 bases and J shed 6 bases, with 11 bases lying between them. Germline CDR1 SNHLY, CDR2 FYNNEI. The CDR3 is CASSEWQGGNEQFF. The CDR3 DNA is TGTGCCAGCAGTGAATGGCAGGGGGGCAATGAGCAGTTCTTC.

The CDR3 coding sequence is TGTGCCAGTAGTACTAGCGGGAGAGGATACGAGCAGTACTTC. It yields the protein CASSTSGRGYEQYF. This chain uses TRBV19 with TRBJ2-7, with 10 positions matching TRBD2. This CDR3 is built from 14 residues. CDR1 and CDR2 from the germline V gene are LNHDA and SQIVND (reference sequence). Trimming cost V 4 bases and J 4 bases; bases outside gene matches: 4. Supplemented by reference TRBV19 and TRBJ2-7, the full variable domain reads DGGITQSPKYLFRKEGQNVTLSCEQNLNHDAMYWYRQDPGQGLRLIYYSQIVNDFQKGDIAEGYSVSREKKESFPLTVTSAQKNPTAFYLCASSTSGRGYEQYFGPGTRLTVT.

The CDR3 DNA reads as TGTGCCAGCAGAACCGGGACTAGCGGGAGATACGAGCAGTACTTC. Its protein product is CASRTGTSGRYEQYF. The chain has TRBV5-6 and TRBJ2-7; 14 bases are shared with TRBD2. The CDR3 sequence is 15 residues long. Trimming took 5 bases from V and 4 from J; bases not matched to a gene: 5. Germline loops: CDR1 SGHDT, CDR2 YYEEEE.